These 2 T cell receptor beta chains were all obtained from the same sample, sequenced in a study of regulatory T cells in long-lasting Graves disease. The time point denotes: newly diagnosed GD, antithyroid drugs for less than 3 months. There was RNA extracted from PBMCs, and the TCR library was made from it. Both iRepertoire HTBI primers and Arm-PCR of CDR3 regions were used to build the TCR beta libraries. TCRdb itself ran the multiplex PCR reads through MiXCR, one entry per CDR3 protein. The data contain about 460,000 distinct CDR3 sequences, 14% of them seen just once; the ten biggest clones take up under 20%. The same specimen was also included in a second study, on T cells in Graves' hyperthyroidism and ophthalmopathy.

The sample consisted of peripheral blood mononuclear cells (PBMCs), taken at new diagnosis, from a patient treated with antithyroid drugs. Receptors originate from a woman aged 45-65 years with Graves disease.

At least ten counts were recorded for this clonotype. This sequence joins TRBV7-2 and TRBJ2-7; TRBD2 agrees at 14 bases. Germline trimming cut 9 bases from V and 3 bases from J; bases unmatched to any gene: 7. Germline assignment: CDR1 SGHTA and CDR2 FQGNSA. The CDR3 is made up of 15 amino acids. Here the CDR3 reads CASTYGTSGSYEQYF. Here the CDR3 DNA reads TGTGCCAGTACCTACGGGACTAGCGGGAGCTACGAGCAGTACTTC.

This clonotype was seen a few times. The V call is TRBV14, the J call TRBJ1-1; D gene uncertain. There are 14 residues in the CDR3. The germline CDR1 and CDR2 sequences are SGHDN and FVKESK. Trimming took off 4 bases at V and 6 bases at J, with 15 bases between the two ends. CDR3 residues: CASSPWTDEAEAFF. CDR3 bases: TGTGCCAGCAGCCCGTGGACTGATGAGGCTGAAGCTTTCTTT. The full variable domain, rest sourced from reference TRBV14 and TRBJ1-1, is EAGVTQFPSHSVIEKGQTVTLRCDPISGHDNLYWYRRVMGKEIKFLLHFVKESKQDESGMPNNRFLAERTGGTYSTLKVQPAELEDSGVYFCASSPWTDEAEAFFGQGTRLTVV.